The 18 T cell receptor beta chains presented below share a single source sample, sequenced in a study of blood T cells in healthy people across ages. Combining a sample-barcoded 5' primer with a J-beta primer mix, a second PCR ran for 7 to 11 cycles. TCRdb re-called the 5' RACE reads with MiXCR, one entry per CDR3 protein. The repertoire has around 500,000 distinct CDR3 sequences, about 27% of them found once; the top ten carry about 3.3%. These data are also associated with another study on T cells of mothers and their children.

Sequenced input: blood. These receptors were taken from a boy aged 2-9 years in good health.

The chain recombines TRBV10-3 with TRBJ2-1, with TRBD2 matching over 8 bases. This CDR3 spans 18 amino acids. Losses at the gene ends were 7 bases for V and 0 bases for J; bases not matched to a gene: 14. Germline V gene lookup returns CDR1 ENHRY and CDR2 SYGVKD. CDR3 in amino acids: CAITGRETGLDSYNEQFF. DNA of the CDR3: TGTGCCATCACCGGCAGGGAGACGGGACTAGACTCCTACAATGAGCAGTTCTTC.

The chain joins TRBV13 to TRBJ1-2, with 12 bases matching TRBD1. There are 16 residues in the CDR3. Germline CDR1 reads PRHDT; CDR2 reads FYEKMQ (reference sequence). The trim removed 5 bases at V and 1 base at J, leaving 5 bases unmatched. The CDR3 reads CASSAGTGGDNYGYTF. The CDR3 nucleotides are TGTGCCAGCAGCGCCGGGACAGGGGGCGATAACTATGGCTACACCTTC. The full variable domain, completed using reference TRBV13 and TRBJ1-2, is AAGVIQSPRHLIKEKRETATLKCYPIPRHDTVYWYQQGPGQDPQFLISFYEKMQSDKGSIPDRFSAQQFSDYHSELNMSSLELGDSALYFCASSAGTGGDNYGYTFGSGTRLTVV.

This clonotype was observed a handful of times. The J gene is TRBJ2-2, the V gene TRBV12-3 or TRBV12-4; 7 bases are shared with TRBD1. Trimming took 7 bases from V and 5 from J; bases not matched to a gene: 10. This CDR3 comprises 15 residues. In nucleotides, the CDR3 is TGTGCCAGCACTTCAGGGGGTCTACCTACCGGGGAGCTGTTTTTT. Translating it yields CASTSGGLPTGELFF.

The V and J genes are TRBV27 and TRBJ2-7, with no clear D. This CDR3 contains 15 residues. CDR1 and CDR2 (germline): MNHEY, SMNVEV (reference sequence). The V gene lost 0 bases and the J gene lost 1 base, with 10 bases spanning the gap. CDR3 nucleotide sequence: TGTGCCAGCAGTTTATCGACCGGTGGGTCCTACGAGCAGTACTTC. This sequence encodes CASSLSTGGSYEQYF.

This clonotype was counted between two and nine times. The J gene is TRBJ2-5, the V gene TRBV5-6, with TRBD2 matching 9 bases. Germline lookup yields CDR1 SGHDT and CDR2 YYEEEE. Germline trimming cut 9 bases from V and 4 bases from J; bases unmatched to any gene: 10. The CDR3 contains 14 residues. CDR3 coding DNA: TGTGCCACTCTCGATAGCGGGAGAGTAGAGACCCAGTACTTC. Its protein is CATLDSGRVETQYF.

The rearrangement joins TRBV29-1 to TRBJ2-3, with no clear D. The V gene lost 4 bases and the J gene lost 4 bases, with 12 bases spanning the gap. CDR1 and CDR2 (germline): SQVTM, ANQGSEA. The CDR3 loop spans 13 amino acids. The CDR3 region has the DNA TGCAGCGTTGGCGGTGGAATGGCAGATACGCAGTATTTT. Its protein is CSVGGGMADTQYF.

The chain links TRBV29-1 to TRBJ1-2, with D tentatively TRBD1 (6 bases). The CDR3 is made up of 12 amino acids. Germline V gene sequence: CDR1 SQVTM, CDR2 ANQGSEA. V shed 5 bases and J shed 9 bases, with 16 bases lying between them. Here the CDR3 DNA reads TGCAGCGTTAGTCCGGACAGTCGTCGCTACACCTTC. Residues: CSVSPDSRRYTF.

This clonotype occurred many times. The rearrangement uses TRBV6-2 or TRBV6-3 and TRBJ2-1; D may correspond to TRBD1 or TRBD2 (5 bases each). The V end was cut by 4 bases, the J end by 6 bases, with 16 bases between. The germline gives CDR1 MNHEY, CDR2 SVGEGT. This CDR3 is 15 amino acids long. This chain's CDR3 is CASSFPRSRGNEQFF. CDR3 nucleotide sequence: TGTGCCAGCAGTTTCCCCCGGTCGAGGGGCAATGAGCAGTTCTTC.

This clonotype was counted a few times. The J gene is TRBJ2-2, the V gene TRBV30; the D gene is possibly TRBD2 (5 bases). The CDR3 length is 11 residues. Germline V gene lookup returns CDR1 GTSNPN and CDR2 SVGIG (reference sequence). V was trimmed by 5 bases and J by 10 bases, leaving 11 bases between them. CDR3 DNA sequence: TGTGCCTGGGGAGGAGGAGTGGAGCTGTTTTTT. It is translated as CAWGGGVELFF.

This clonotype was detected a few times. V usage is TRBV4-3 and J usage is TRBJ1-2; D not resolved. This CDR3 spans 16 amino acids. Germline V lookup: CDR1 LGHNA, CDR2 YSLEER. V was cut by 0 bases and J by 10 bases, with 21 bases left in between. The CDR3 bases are TGCGCCAGCAGCCAAGAAGGTGGTGGGTCCTTTTACGACTACACCTTC. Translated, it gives CASSQEGGGSFYDYTF.

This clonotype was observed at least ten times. CDR3 coding DNA: TGTGCCAGCAGCTTCAGTGGAGAGACCCAGTACTTC. Translation gives CASSFSGETQYF. This chain joins TRBV12-3 or TRBV12-4 and TRBJ2-5, with D uncertain. Trimming took off 6 bases at V and 4 bases at J, with 9 bases between the two ends. The CDR3 is 12 residues long.

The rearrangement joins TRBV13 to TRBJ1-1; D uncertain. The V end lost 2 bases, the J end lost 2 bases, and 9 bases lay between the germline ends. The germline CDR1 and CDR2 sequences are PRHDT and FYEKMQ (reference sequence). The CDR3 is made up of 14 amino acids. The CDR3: CASSLYQANTEAFF. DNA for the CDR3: TGTGCCAGCAGCTTATATCAGGCTAACACTGAAGCTTTCTTT.

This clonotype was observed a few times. The CDR3 spells CASSPVALETQYF. Here the CDR3 DNA reads TGTGCCAGCAGCCCCGTAGCCCTAGAGACCCAGTACTTC. The V and J genes are TRBV3-1 and TRBJ2-5; no clear D. V was trimmed by 4 bases and J by 4 bases, leaving 10 bases between them. CDR1 LGHDT and CDR2 YNNKEL come from the germline V gene (reference sequence). This CDR3 is built from 13 residues.

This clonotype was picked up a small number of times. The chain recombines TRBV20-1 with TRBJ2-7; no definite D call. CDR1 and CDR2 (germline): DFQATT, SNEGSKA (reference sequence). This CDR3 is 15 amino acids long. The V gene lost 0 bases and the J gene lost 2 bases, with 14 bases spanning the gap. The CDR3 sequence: CSARDVSADPYEQYF. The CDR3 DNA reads TGCAGTGCTAGAGATGTCTCCGCGGACCCCTACGAGCAGTACTTC.

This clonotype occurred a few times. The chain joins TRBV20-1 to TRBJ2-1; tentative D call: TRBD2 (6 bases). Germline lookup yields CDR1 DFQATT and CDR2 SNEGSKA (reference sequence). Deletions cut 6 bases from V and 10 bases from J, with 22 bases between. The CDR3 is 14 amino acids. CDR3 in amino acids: CSAPNPGLTKEQFF. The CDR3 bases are TGCAGTGCCCCAAACCCCGGACTAACCAAGGAGCAGTTCTTC.

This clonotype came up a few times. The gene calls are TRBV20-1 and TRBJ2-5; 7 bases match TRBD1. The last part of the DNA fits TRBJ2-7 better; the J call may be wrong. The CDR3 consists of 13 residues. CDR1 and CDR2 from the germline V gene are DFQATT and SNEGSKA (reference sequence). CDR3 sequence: CSACRDSPYEQYF. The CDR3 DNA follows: TGCAGTGCTTGCCGGGACAGTCCCTACGAGCAGTACTTC.

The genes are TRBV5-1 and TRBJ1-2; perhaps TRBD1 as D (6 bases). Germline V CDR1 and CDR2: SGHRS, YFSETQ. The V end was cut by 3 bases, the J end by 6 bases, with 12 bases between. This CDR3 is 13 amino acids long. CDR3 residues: CASSSTGKDGYTF. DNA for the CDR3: TGCGCCAGCAGCTCCACAGGGAAGGATGGCTACACCTTC. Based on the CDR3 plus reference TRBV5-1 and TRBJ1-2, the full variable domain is KAGVTQTPRYLIKTRGQQVTLSCSPISGHRSVSWYQQTPGQGLQFLFEYFSETQRNKGNFPGRFSGRQFSNSRSEMNVSTLELGDSALYLCASSSTGKDGYTFGSGTRLTVV.

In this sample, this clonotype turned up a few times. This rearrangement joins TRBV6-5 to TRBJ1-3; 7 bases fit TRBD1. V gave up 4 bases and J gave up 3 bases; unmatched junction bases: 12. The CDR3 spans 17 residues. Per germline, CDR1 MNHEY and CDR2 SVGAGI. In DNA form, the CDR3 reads TGTGCCAGCAGTTCGCGAGGGGGCCGCGTTCTTGGAAACACCATATATTTT. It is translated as CASSSRGGRVLGNTIYF.